The 14 T cell receptor beta chains below were found in one sample sequenced in a study of neurological immune-mediated disorders. Via MiXCR, TCRdb re-called the 5' RACE reads, giving one row per CDR3 protein. The sample consists of some 65,000 distinct CDR3 sequences, approximately 3.7% of them appearing once. The sequencing sample was made of PBMCs. Every receptor here comes from a man aged 45-60 years with multiple sclerosis.

This clonotype was seen ten or more times. V usage is TRBV5-6 and J usage is TRBJ2-2, with 8 bases lining up with TRBD1. The germline V gene has CDR1 SGHDT and CDR2 YYEEEE. The junction had 5 bases not matched to a gene; V was cut back by 6 bases and J by 7 bases. This CDR3 has 13 residues. Here the CDR3 DNA reads TGTGCCAGCAACAGACAGGGGTTCGGGGAGCTGTTTTTT. This codes for CASNRQGFGELFF.

This clonotype was observed many times. The genes are TRBV6-8 and TRBJ1-1; D ambiguous. The CDR3 consists of 13 residues. Germline V lookup: CDR1 MNHGY, CDR2 SAAAGT. Trimming cost V 5 bases and J 4 bases, with 11 bases left between them. The CDR3 here is CASSLNEGTEAFF. CDR3 in DNA: TGTGCCAGCAGTCTCAATGAGGGCACTGAAGCTTTCTTT.

This clonotype was observed at least ten times. The J gene is TRBJ2-3, the V gene TRBV11-2, with 10 positions matching TRBD1. The CDR3 has 16 residues. J lost 5 bases, V lost 6 bases, and 11 bases had no gene match. In germline, CDR1 is SGHAT, CDR2 FQNNGV. CDR3 in DNA: TGTGCCAGCAGGCGCACCGGGACAGGGGTAGAAGATACGCAGTATTTT. Translation: CASRRTGTGVEDTQYF.

This clonotype was detected ten times or more. J is TRBJ1-4 and V is TRBV20-1; D remains unclear. The CDR3 is made up of 13 amino acids. The germline CDR1 and CDR2 sequences are DFQATT and SNEGSKA (reference sequence). The V and J ends lost 2 bases and 4 bases respectively, with 8 bases between them. In nucleotides, the CDR3 is TGCAGTGCTAGAAGGCCCTTTAATGAAAAACTGTTTTTT. Translating it yields CSARRPFNEKLFF.

This clonotype was detected many times. The chain joins TRBV6-5 to TRBJ2-7; D may be TRBD1 (5 bases). CDR1 is MNHEY, CDR2 SVGAGI, per germline. This CDR3 contains 14 residues. V was clipped by 6 bases and J by 1 base, with 13 bases between them. This CDR3 is CASSTLRQSYEQYF. The CDR3 nucleotides are TGTGCCAGCAGCACCCTGAGACAGTCCTACGAGCAGTACTTC.

The rearrangement links TRBV4-2 to TRBJ1-3, with D perhaps TRBD1 (5 bases). Trimming cost V 0 bases and J 3 bases, with 18 bases left between them. The germline V gene has CDR1 LGHNA and CDR2 YNFKEQ. This CDR3 spans 18 amino acids. The chain's CDR3 is CASSQDTIQGGFGNTIYF. As DNA, the CDR3 is TGTGCCAGCAGCCAAGACACCATTCAGGGTGGCTTTGGAAACACCATATATTTT.

For this clonotype: This sequence may be a read error, since a much larger clone differs from it by one base. The gene calls are TRBV7-2 and TRBJ2-1; no firm D call. This CDR3 spans 16 amino acids. CDR1 and CDR2 (germline): SGHTA, FQGNSA. The V end was cut by 1 base, the J end by 4 bases, with 14 bases between. The CDR3 coding sequence is TGTGCCAGCAGCTTAGTTCTGGGTACTAAATACAATGAGCAGTTCTTC. Translation gives CASSLVLGTKYNEQFF.

This clonotype was counted only a few times. The gene calls are TRBV27 and TRBJ1-6; the D is unclear. Germline V CDR1 and CDR2: MNHEY, SMNVEV (reference sequence). This CDR3 is 15 amino acids long. V lost 2 bases, J lost 0 bases, and 5 bases lay in between. As DNA, the CDR3 is TGTGCCAGCAGTTTAACAAGCTCCTATAATTCACCCCTCCACTTT. Its translation is CASSLTSSYNSPLHF.

The rearrangement joins TRBV18 to TRBJ1-5; D possibly corresponds to TRBD1 (5 bases). The germline CDR1 and CDR2 sequences are KGHSH and LQKENI. The germline V and J ends were trimmed by 1 base and 8 bases, with 9 bases remaining between them. The CDR3 sequence is 13 residues long. The CDR3 is CASSPRGGEPQHF. DNA for the CDR3: TGTGCCAGCTCACCACGGGGGGGGGAGCCCCAGCATTTT.

This clonotype was detected ten times or more. The V call is TRBV6-5, the J call TRBJ1-2; a weak D match, TRBD1 (5 bases). The CDR3 has 15 residues. Trimming shortened V by 4 bases and J by 0 bases, and 12 bases separated the two germline ends. Germline-derived CDR1 and CDR2 are MNHEY and SVGAGI. The chain's CDR3 is CASSSDRGANYGYTF. The CDR3 DNA sequence: TGTGCCAGCAGTTCTGATAGGGGAGCTAACTATGGCTACACCTTC.

There are many counts of this clonotype. The J gene is TRBJ1-1, the V gene TRBV5-1; D possibly corresponds to TRBD1 (6 bases). V gave up 4 bases and J gave up 4 bases, with 11 bases separating them. Germline assignment: CDR1 SGHRS and CDR2 YFSETQ. The CDR3 is 13 amino acids. The CDR3 region is CASSGGTTTEAFF. As DNA, the CDR3 is TGCGCCAGCAGCGGGGGCACTACCACTGAAGCTTTCTTT.

This clonotype showed up many times. This chain connects TRBV11-2 to TRBJ1-3; D remains unclear. V gave up 5 bases and J gave up 4 bases, with 18 bases separating them. The CDR3 covers 16 residues. The V gene's germline CDR1 is SGHAT and CDR2 FQNNGV. The CDR3 nucleotides are TGTGCCAGCAGCCCACCCAGCGTTAATTGGGGAAACACCATATATTTT. It is translated as CASSPPSVNWGNTIYF.

This clonotype was recorded many times. This chain links TRBV4-1 with TRBJ1-6; tentative D call: TRBD1 (6 bases). The CDR3 length is 16 residues. V lost 0 bases, J lost 6 bases, and 12 bases lay in between. Germline CDR1 MGHRA, CDR2 YSYEKL. The CDR3 DNA is TGCGCCAGCAGCCAAGATAGGACAGTCCCTAATTCACCCCTCCACTTT. Its translation is CASSQDRTVPNSPLHF.

This clonotype was observed a few times. V gene TRBV18 combines with J gene TRBJ2-1; D is undetermined. The CDR3 covers 11 residues. The V and J ends lost 5 bases and 3 bases respectively, with 2 bases between them. Germline values: CDR1 KGHSH, CDR2 LQKENI. The CDR3 DNA sequence: TGTGCCAGCTCAATCTACAATGAGCAGTTCTTC. Translated, it gives CASSIYNEQFF.